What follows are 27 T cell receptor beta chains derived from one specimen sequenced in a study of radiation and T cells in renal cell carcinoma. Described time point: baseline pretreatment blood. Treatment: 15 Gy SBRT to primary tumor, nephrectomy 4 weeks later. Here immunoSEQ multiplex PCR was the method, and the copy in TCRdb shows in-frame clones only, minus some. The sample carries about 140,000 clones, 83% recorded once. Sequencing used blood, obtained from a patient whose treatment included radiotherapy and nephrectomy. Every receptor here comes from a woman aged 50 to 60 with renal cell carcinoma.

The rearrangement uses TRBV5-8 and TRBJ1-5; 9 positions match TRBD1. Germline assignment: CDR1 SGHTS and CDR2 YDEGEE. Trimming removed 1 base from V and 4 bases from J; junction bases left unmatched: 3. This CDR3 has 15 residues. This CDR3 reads CASSLRDRENQPQHF. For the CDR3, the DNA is TGTGCCAGCAGCTTGAGGGACAGGGAGAATCAGCCCCAGCATTTT.

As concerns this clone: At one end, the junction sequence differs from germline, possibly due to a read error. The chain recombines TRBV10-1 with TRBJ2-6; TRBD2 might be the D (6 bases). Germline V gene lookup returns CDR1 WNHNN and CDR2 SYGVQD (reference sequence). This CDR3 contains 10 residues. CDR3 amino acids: CATGGNVLTF. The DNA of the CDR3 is TGCGCCACCGGGGGCAACGTCCTGACTTTC.

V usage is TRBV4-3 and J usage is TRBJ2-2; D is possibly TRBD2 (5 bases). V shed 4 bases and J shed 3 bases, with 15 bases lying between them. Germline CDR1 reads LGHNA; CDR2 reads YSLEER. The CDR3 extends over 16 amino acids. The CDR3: CASSPGRRGYTGELFF. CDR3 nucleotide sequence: TGCGCCAGCAGCCCGGGTCGCCGGGGTTACACCGGGGAGCTGTTTTTT.

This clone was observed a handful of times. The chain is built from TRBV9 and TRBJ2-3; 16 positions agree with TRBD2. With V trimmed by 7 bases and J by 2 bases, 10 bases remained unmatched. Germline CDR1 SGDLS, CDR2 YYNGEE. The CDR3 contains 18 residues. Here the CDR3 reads CASSPKGLAGGFTDTQYF. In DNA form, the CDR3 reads TGTGCCAGCTCCCCCAAGGGACTAGCGGGAGGGTTCACAGATACGCAGTATTTT.

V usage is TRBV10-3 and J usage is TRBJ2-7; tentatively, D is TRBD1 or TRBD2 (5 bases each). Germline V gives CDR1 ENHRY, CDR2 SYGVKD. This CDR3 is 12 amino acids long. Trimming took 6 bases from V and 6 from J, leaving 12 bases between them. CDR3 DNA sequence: TGTGCCATCAGCGGGGCACCTGGCGAGCAGTACTTC. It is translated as CAISGAPGEQYF.

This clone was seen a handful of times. In nucleotides, the CDR3 is TGCGCCAGCAGCCAAGGAGGACTAGCGGGAGTAGGCACCGGGGAGCTGTTTTTT. Translating it yields CASSQGGLAGVGTGELFF. The chain has TRBV4-1 and TRBJ2-2; 13 bases agree with TRBD2. The CDR3 extends over 18 amino acids. Trimming removed 1 base from V and 4 bases from J; junction bases left unmatched: 6. Germline V CDR1 and CDR2: MGHRA, YSYEKL.

The CDR3 region has the DNA TGTGCCAGCAGCGTAGATCCTTTCCCGACGAGTGGAAACACCATATATTTT. Translating gives CASSVDPFPTSGNTIYF. The chain links TRBV9 to TRBJ1-3; D not certain. The CDR3 loop spans 17 amino acids. The germline CDR1 and CDR2 sequences are SGDLS and YYNGEE. The ends were cut back, 0 bases at V and 3 bases at J, with 16 bases in the middle. The full variable domain, rest sourced from reference TRBV9 and TRBJ1-3, is DSGVTQTPKHLITATGQRVTLRCSPRSGDLSVYWYQQSLDQGLQFLIQYYNGEERAKGNILERFSAQQFPDLHSELNLSSLELGDSALYFCASSVDPFPTSGNTIYFGEGSWLTVV.

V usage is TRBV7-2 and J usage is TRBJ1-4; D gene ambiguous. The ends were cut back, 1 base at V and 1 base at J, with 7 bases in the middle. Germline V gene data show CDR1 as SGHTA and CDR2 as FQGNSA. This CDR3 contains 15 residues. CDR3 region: CASSLDRVTNEKLFF. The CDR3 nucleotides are TGTGCCAGCAGCTTAGACAGAGTAACTAATGAAAAACTGTTTTTT.

CDR3 coding DNA: TGTGCCAGCAGCTCGCAGGGACAGCTGAACACTGAAGCTTTCTTT. Encoded protein: CASSSQGQLNTEAFF. The chain combines TRBV7-2 with TRBJ1-1, with TRBD1 identical over 7 bases. Germline V gene lookup returns CDR1 SGHTA and CDR2 FQGNSA. Trimming removed 4 bases from V and 0 bases from J; junction bases left unmatched: 5. The CDR3 runs 15 residues.

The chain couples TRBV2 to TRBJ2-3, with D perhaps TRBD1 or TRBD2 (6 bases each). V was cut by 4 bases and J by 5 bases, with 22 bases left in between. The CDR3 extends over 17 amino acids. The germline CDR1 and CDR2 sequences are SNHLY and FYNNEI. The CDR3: CASSASTGAGFGDTQYF. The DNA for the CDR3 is TGTGCCAGCAGTGCGAGTACGGGGGCCGGGTTTGGAGATACGCAGTATTTT.

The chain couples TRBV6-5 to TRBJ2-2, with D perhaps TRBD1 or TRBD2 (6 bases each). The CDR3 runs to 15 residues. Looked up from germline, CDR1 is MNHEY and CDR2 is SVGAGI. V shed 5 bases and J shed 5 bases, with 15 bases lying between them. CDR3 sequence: CASSRTEGGTGELFF. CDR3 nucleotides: TGTGCCAGCAGTCGCACGGAGGGGGGAACCGGGGAGCTGTTTTTT.

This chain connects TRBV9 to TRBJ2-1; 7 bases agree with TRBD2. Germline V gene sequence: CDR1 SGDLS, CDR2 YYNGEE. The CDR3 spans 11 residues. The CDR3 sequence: CAGGRGNEQFF. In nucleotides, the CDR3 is TGTGCGGGCGGGAGAGGGAATGAGCAGTTCTTC. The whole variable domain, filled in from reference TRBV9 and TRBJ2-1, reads DSGVTQTPKHLITATGQRVTLRCSPRSGDLSVYWYQQSLDQGLQFLIQYYNGEERAKGNILERFSAQQFPDLHSELNLSSLELGDSALYFCAGGRGNEQFFGPGTRLTVL.

CDR3 coding DNA: TGCGCCAGCAGCCAGGTCCCCGGGTTGAACACTGAAGCTTTCTTT. Encoded protein: CASSQVPGLNTEAFF. The chain employs TRBV5-1 and TRBJ1-1; D unresolved. V was clipped by 4 bases and J by 0 bases, with 13 bases between them. The CDR3 spans 15 residues. Germline V gene lookup returns CDR1 SGHRS and CDR2 YFSETQ.

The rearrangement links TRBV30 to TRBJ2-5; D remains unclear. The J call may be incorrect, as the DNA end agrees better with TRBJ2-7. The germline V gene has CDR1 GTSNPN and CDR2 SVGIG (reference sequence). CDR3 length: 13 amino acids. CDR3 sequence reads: CAWSVRISYEQYF. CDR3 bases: TGTGCCTGGAGTGTACGTATCTCCTACGAGCAGTACTTC.

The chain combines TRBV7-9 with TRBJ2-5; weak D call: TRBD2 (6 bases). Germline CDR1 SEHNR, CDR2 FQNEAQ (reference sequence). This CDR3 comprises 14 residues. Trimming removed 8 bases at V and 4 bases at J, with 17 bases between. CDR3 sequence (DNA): TGTGCCAGCGCTGGGGACTGGCGCAGAGAGACCCAGTACTTC. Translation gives CASAGDWRRETQYF.

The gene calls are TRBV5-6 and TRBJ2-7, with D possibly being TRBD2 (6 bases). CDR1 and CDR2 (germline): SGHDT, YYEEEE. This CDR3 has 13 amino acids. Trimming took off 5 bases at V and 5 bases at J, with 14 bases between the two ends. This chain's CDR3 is CASRRTGLNEQYF. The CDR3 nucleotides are TGTGCCAGCAGACGGACCGGACTAAACGAGCAGTACTTC.

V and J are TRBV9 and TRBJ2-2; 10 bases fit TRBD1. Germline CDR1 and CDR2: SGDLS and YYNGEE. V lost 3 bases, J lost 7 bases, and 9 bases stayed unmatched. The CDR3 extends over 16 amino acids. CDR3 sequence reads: CASSEMTGGKGGELFF. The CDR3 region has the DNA TGTGCCAGCAGCGAGATGACAGGGGGCAAGGGCGGGGAGCTGTTTTTT. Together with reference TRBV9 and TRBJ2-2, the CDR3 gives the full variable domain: DSGVTQTPKHLITATGQRVTLRCSPRSGDLSVYWYQQSLDQGLQFLIQYYNGEERAKGNILERFSAQQFPDLHSELNLSSLELGDSALYFCASSEMTGGKGGELFFGEGSRLTVL.

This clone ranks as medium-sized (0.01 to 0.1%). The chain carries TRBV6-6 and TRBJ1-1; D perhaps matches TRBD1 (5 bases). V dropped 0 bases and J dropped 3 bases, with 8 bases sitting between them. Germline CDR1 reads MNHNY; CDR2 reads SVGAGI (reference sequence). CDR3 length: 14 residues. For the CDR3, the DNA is TGTGCCAGCAGTTACTCGGGGGAGGACACTGAAGCTTTCTTT. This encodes CASSYSGEDTEAFF.

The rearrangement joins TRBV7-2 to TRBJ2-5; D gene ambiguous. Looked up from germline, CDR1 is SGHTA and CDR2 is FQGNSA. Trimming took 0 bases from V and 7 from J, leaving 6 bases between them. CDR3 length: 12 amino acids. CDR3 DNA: TGTGCCAGCAGCTTAGCGGCGGTGACCCAGTACTTC. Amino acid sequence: CASSLAAVTQYF. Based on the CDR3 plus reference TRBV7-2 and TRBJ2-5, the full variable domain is GAGVSQSPSNKVTEKGKDVELRCDPISGHTALYWYRQSLGQGLEFLIYFQGNSAPDKSGLPSDRFSAERTGGSVSTLTIQRTQQEDSAVYLCASSLAAVTQYFGPGTRLLVL.

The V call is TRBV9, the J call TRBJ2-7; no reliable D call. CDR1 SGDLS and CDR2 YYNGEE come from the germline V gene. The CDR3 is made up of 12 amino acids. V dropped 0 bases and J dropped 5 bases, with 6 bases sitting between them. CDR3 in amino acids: CASSVDGHEQYF. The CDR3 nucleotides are TGTGCCAGCAGCGTAGATGGGCACGAGCAGTACTTC.

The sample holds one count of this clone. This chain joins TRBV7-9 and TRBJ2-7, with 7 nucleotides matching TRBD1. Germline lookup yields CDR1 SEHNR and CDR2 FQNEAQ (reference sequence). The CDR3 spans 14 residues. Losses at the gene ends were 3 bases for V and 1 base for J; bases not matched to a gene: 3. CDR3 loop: CASSFGTASYEQYF. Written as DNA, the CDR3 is TGTGCCAGCAGCTTTGGGACAGCATCCTACGAGCAGTACTTC. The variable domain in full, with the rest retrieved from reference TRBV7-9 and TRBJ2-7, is DTGVSQNPRHKITKRGQNVTFRCDPISEHNRLYWYRQTLGQGPEFLTYFQNEAQLEKSRLLSDRFSAERPKGSFSTLEIQRTEQGDSAMYLCASSFGTASYEQYFGPGTRLTVT.

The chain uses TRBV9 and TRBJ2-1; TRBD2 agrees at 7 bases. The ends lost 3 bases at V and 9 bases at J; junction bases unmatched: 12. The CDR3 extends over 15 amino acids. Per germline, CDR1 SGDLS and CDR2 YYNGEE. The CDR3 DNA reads TGTGCCAGCAGCGCATTCGAGACTAGCAGCAGTGAGCAGTTCTTC. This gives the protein CASSAFETSSSEQFF.

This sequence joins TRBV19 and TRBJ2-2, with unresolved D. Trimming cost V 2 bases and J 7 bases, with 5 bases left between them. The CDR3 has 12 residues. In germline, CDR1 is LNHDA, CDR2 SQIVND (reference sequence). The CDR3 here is CASSIRDGELFF. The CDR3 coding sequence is TGTGCCAGTAGTATAAGGGACGGGGAGCTGTTTTTT.

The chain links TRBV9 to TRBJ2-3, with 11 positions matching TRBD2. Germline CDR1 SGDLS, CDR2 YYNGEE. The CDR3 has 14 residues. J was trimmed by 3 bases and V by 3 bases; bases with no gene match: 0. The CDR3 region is CASSGLAGTDTQYF. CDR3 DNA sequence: TGTGCCAGCAGCGGACTAGCGGGGACAGATACGCAGTATTTT.

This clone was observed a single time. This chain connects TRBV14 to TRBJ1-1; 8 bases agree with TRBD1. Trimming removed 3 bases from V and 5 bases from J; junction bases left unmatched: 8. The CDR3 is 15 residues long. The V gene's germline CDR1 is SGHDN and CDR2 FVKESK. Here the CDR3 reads CASSHSGQGGTEAFF. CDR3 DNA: TGTGCCAGCAGCCACTCTGGACAGGGCGGTACTGAAGCTTTCTTT.

In DNA form, the CDR3 reads TGTGCCAGCCTTACGGGTCTCGGGCTCGAGCAGTACTTC. This encodes CASLTGLGLEQYF. V usage is TRBV28 and J usage is TRBJ2-7; D not certain. CDR3 size: 13 residues. In germline, CDR1 is MDHEN, CDR2 SYDVKM. Trimming took off 8 bases at V and 6 bases at J, with 17 bases between the two ends. Filled out from reference TRBV28 and TRBJ2-7, the complete variable domain reads DVKVTQSSRYLVKRTGEKVFLECVQDMDHENMFWYRQDPGLGLRLIYFSYDVKMKEKGDIPEGYSVSREKKERFSLILESASTNQTSMYLCASLTGLGLEQYFGPGTRLTVT.

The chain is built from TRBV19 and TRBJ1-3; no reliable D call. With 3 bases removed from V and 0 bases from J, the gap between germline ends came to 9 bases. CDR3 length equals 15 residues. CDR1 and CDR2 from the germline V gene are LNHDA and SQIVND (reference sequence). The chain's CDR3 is CASSMALHSGNTIYF. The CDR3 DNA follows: TGTGCCAGTAGTATGGCACTCCACTCTGGAAACACCATATATTTT.